This is a list of T cell receptor beta chains from one sample in a study of identical twins. TCRdb independently ran MiXCR on the 5' RACE reads; one entry per CDR3 protein. The sample shows around 1.7 million distinct CDR3 sequences, roughly 35% of them seen only once. Material: cord blood. The receptors originated from a newborn girl in good health. The CDR3 runs from the conserved cysteine through the conserved F or W. A D gene is named only where the DNA matches it firmly. Not every row has a clone size; where given, it reads once, few, many or a size class.

TRBD2	TRBV7-9	TRBJ2-3	.	CASSLVLAVLSTDTQYF	TGTGCCAGCAGCTTAGTCCTAGCGGTTTTAAGCACAGATACGCAGTATTTT
.	TRBV3-1	TRBJ2-3	.	CASTLSERGLVQPQYF	TGTGCCAGCACCCTAAGCGAGAGAGGATTGGTCCAACCGCAGTATTTT
TRBD1	TRBV7-2	TRBJ2-1	many	CASSPDRGSYNEQFF	TGTGCCAGCAGTCCCGACAGGGGCTCCTACAATGAGCAGTTCTTC
.	TRBV7-9	TRBJ2-4	.	CASSLSTVNIQYF	TGTGCCAGCAGCTTATCCACCGTAAACATTCAGTACTTC
.	TRBV7-8	TRBJ1-1	.	CASSLGSGINTEAFF	TGTGCCAGCAGCTTAGGGTCAGGGATTAACACTGAAGCTTTCTTT
.	TRBV27	TRBJ2-2	.	CASSFGGLTGELFF	TGTGCCAGCAGTTTCGGCGGGCTCACCGGGGAGCTGTTTTTT
.	TRBV14	TRBJ2-3	few	CASSQTNYRVKGDTQYF	TGTGCCAGCAGCCAGACAAACTACAGGGTGAAAGGAGATACGCAGTATTTT
.	TRBV9	TRBJ2-7	.	CASSVGDSRVYEQYF	TGTGCCAGCAGCGTAGGGGACTCCCGCGTCTACGAGCAGTACTTC
TRBD1	TRBV25-1	TRBJ2-4	many	CASSEYGQGEDIQYF	TGTGCCAGCAGTGAATACGGACAGGGTGAGGACATTCAGTACTTC
.	TRBV6-5	TRBJ1-2	.	CASSPRTGGDNYGYTF	TGTGCCAGCAGCCCGAGGACCGGGGGGGATAACTATGGCTACACCTTC
.	TRBV7-9	TRBJ2-7	many	CASSLNQGLPYEQYF	TGTGCCAGCAGCTTAAACCAGGGACTCCCCTACGAGCAGTACTTC
TRBD2	TRBV6-1	TRBJ2-7	few	CASSPSRLAGGTYEQYF	TGTGCCAGCAGCCCTTCCCGACTAGCGGGAGGTACCTACGAGCAGTACTTC
TRBD1	TRBV20-1	TRBJ2-2	.	CSARDPRGQFGELFF	TGCAGTGCTAGAGACCCCCGGGGACAGTTCGGGGAGCTGTTTTTT
.	TRBV20-1	TRBJ2-4	few	CSARGSAGGGAKNIQYF	TGCAGTGCTAGAGGGTCCGCAGGAGGGGGTGCCAAAAACATTCAGTACTTC
TRBD1	TRBV29-1	TRBJ2-1	few	CSGRDRGNYNEQFF	TGCAGCGGCCGGGACAGGGGAAACTACAATGAGCAGTTCTTC
.	TRBV21-1	TRBJ1-2	few	CASSKGKGEGGYTF	TGTGCCAGCAGCAAAGGAAAAGGGGAGGGTGGCTACACCTTC
TRBD1	TRBV12-3/TRBV12-4	TRBJ2-1	.	CASSSRTGGHNEQFF	TGTGCCAGCAGTTCCCGGACAGGGGGCCACAATGAGCAGTTCTTC
TRBD2	TRBV20-1	TRBJ2-1	.	CSARASLWAGGPLNEQFF	TGCAGTGCTAGAGCCTCCCTATGGGCGGGAGGGCCTCTCAATGAGCAGTTCTTC
.	TRBV10-3	TRBJ1-2	.	CAIESGMGNYGYTF	TGTGCCATCGAATCAGGGATGGGAAACTATGGCTACACCTTC
TRBD2	TRBV7-9	TRBJ2-1	.	CASSFASGGRYNEQFF	TGTGCCAGCAGCTTTGCTAGCGGGGGGAGGTACAATGAGCAGTTCTTC
TRBD1	TRBV27	TRBJ2-7	.	CASTERTGGDEQYF	TGTGCCAGCACCGAAAGGACAGGGGGCGACGAGCAGTACTTC
.	TRBV28	TRBJ2-7	many	CASSPDRFYEQYF	TGTGCCAGCAGTCCCGACAGGTTCTACGAGCAGTACTTC
TRBD1	TRBV7-9	TRBJ1-1	.	CASSIPTGQGTEAFF	TGTGCCAGCAGCATCCCGACAGGGCAAGGCACTGAAGCTTTCTTT
.	TRBV12-3/TRBV12-4	TRBJ2-1	.	CASSLGGGTNEQFF	TGTGCCAGCAGTCTAGGGGGAGGAACCAATGAGCAGTTCTTC
TRBD2	TRBV5-6	TRBJ2-7	few	CASSVTSVPSYEQYF	TGTGCCAGCAGCGTAACTAGCGTTCCGTCCTACGAGCAGTACTTC
.	TRBV9	TRBJ2-1	.	CASSVATTSYNEQFF	TGTGCCAGCAGCGTAGCAACTACCTCCTACAATGAGCAGTTCTTC
.	TRBV13	TRBJ2-7	.	CAGSRLLSIEQYF	TGTGCCGGCAGCCGCCTCCTGTCTATCGAGCAGTACTTC
TRBD1	TRBV10-3	TRBJ1-2	few	CAISDDRGYGYTF	TGTGCCATCAGTGACGACAGGGGGTATGGCTACACCTTC
TRBD1	TRBV29-1	TRBJ1-2	.	CSVGGGHYGYTF	TGCAGCGTTGGAGGGGGCCACTATGGCTACACCTTC
.	TRBV5-6	TRBJ2-7	.	CASSRREGAYNEQYF	TGTGCCAGCAGCCGTAGGGAGGGGGCCTACAATGAGCAGTACTTC
TRBD1	TRBV28	TRBJ1-3	.	CDPNRGQRLGFSGNTIYF	TGTGATCCCAACAGGGGACAGAGATTGGGATTCTCTGGAAACACCATATATTTT
.	TRBV28	TRBJ2-7	.	CASSLYGQGSSYEQYF	TGTGCCAGCAGTTTATATGGGCAGGGTTCCTCGTACGAGCAGTACTTC
TRBD2	TRBV12-3/TRBV12-4	TRBJ2-7	.	CAGSGLAGPYEQYF	TGTGCCGGCAGTGGACTAGCGGGGCCCTACGAGCAGTACTTC
TRBD1	TRBV25-1	TRBJ1-6	.	CASSAQGGNSPLHF	TGTGCCAGCAGCGCACAGGGGGGAAATTCACCCCTCCACTTT
TRBD1	TRBV28	TRBJ1-5	.	CASSLPGQGLNQPQHF	TGTGCCAGCAGTTTACCCGGACAGGGCCTCAATCAGCCCCAGCATTTT
.	TRBV7-9	TRBJ1-3	once	CASSLATTGNTIYF	TGTGCCAGCAGCTTAGCTACAACTGGAAACACCATATATTTT